These 32 T cell receptor beta chains share one sample of origin, sequenced in a study of OX40 agonist ivuxolimab in advanced cancers. Profiled with immunoSEQ multiplex PCR; TCRdb holds only in-frame clones, not every one. Of 65,000 to 85,000 clones listed, approximately 84% were seen once; the top ten hold under 8.5%. Sequencing used CD4+ or CD8+ T cells sorted from blood, obtained in a trial of the OX40 agonist ivuxolimab. These receptors came from an adult with an advanced solid tumor such as melanoma, head and neck, liver or kidney cancer.

The V and J genes are TRBV7-9 and TRBJ1-1; tentatively, D is TRBD1 (6 bases). Germline CDR1 SEHNR, CDR2 FQNEAQ (reference sequence). V dropped 5 bases and J dropped 3 bases, with 16 bases sitting between them. The CDR3 is 15 amino acids. The chain's CDR3 is CASSDGGGAYTEAFF. The DNA for the CDR3 is TGTGCCAGCAGCGACGGAGGGGGGGCATACACTGAAGCTTTCTTT.

The chain joins TRBV7-9 to TRBJ2-7; D perhaps matches TRBD1 (6 bases). Germline V lookup: CDR1 SEHNR, CDR2 FQNEAQ (reference sequence). Trimming removed 3 bases from V and 7 bases from J, with 19 bases in between. There are 15 residues in the CDR3. CDR3 sequence: CASSLTGHPLMEQYF. The DNA for the CDR3 is TGTGCCAGCAGCTTGACGGGACACCCTTTGATGGAGCAGTACTTC.

V and J are TRBV5-4 and TRBJ2-1; 8 nucleotides align to TRBD2. The CDR3 sequence is 15 residues long. The ends lost 4 bases at V and 3 bases at J; junction bases unmatched: 6. The germline gives CDR1 SGHNT, CDR2 YYREEE (reference sequence). CDR3 in amino acids: CASSHGLANYNEQFF. CDR3 in DNA: TGTGCCAGCAGCCACGGACTAGCAAACTACAATGAGCAGTTCTTC.

The chain is built from TRBV7-2 and TRBJ2-7; D perhaps matches TRBD2 (6 bases). CDR1 is SGHTA and CDR2 is FQGNSA in the germline V gene. CDR3 length: 15 amino acids. The V and J ends lost 1 base and 3 bases respectively, with 13 bases between them. CDR3 residues: CASSLGSEGSYEQYF. The CDR3 DNA reads TGTGCCAGCAGCTTAGGGTCGGAGGGTAGCTACGAGCAGTACTTC.

This chain connects TRBV10-2 to TRBJ2-3, with TRBD2 identical over 7 bases. The germline gives CDR1 WSHSY, CDR2 SAAADI. The CDR3 is 15 residues long. V was clipped by 8 bases and J by 1 base; unmatched bases: 9. CDR3 nucleotides: TGCGCCAGCGGCGAGCCTAGCGGAGGCACAGATACGCAGTATTTT. Amino acids: CASGEPSGGTDTQYF.

J is TRBJ2-5 and V is TRBV28, with D possibly being TRBD1 (5 bases). The V gene's germline CDR1 is MDHEN and CDR2 SYDVKM. The V end was cut by 5 bases, the J end by 3 bases, with 19 bases between. The CDR3 has 16 residues. The CDR3, as DNA: TGTGCCAGCAGTAGGGGAAACGGGTGGGTTGAAGAGACCCAGTACTTC. Translating gives CASSRGNGWVEETQYF. Drawing the rest from reference TRBV28 and TRBJ2-5, the complete variable domain is DVKVTQSSRYLVKRTGEKVFLECVQDMDHENMFWYRQDPGLGLRLIYFSYDVKMKEKGDIPEGYSVSREKKERFSLILESASTNQTSMYLCASSRGNGWVEETQYFGPGTRLLVL.

This clone was seen only once. This specimen includes other DNA sequences encoding the same CDR3. CDR3: CAWSVGGGGEKLFF. For the CDR3, the DNA is TGTGCCTGGAGTGTCGGAGGGGGGGGAGAAAAACTGTTTTTT. The chain links TRBV30 to TRBJ1-4, with D maybe TRBD1 (6 bases). Deletions cut 0 bases from V and 8 bases from J, with 13 bases between. CDR1 is GTSNPN, CDR2 SVGIG, per germline (reference sequence). The CDR3 extends over 14 amino acids.

Only a few counts were recorded for this clone. The genes are TRBV7-3 and TRBJ2-5; 10 bases are a match to TRBD1. With V trimmed by 3 bases and J by 4 bases, 5 bases remained unmatched. Germline V lookup: CDR1 SGHTA, CDR2 FQGTGA. This CDR3 has 15 residues. This CDR3 reads CASSFMTGGAETQYF. In DNA form, the CDR3 reads TGTGCCAGCAGCTTCATGACAGGGGGCGCAGAGACCCAGTACTTC.

This rearrangement joins TRBV9 to TRBJ2-5; 13 bases are a match to TRBD2. CDR3 length: 17 residues. Looked up from germline, CDR1 is SGDLS and CDR2 is YYNGEE. V lost 0 bases to trimming and J lost 1 base; unmatched junction nucleotides: 3. Here the CDR3 reads CASSVGLAGGLQETQYF. DNA of the CDR3: TGTGCCAGCAGCGTAGGACTAGCGGGGGGACTCCAAGAGACCCAGTACTTC.

V gene TRBV28 combines with J gene TRBJ1-5, with D tentatively TRBD1 (6 bases). V dropped 4 bases and J dropped 3 bases, with 16 bases sitting between them. The CDR3 is 16 amino acids. Germline CDR1 is MDHEN and CDR2 is SYDVKM. CDR3 bases: TGTGCCAGCAGTTCAGCTGAACAGGGTCACAATCAGCCCCAGCATTTT. Amino acid sequence: CASSSAEQGHNQPQHF.

The chain joins TRBV9 to TRBJ2-2; 12 bases align to TRBD2. The J segment lost 4 bases and the V segment lost 0 bases, leaving 7 bases of the junction unmatched. The CDR3 has 18 amino acids. CDR1 and CDR2 (germline): SGDLS, YYNGEE. DNA of the CDR3: TGTGCCAGCAGCGTAGTATCCTCGGGACTAGCGGGCACCGGGGAGCTGTTTTTT. This sequence encodes CASSVVSSGLAGTGELFF. The whole variable domain, filled in from reference TRBV9 and TRBJ2-2, reads DSGVTQTPKHLITATGQRVTLRCSPRSGDLSVYWYQQSLDQGLQFLIQYYNGEERAKGNILERFSAQQFPDLHSELNLSSLELGDSALYFCASSVVSSGLAGTGELFFGEGSRLTVL.

This clone was counted only a few times. The gene calls are TRBV7-2 and TRBJ2-3; D call uncertain. Trimming pared 6 bases from V and 4 bases from J, leaving 11 bases between. Germline CDR1 reads SGHTA; CDR2 reads FQGNSA. The CDR3 covers 13 residues. The CDR3 DNA reads TGTGCCAGCAGACACTCTAACGCAGATACGCAGTATTTT. Encoded protein: CASRHSNADTQYF. The whole variable domain, filled in from reference TRBV7-2 and TRBJ2-3, reads GAGVSQSPSNKVTEKGKDVELRCDPISGHTALYWYRQSLGQGLEFLIYFQGNSAPDKSGLPSDRFSAERTGGSVSTLTIQRTQQEDSAVYLCASRHSNADTQYFGPGTRLTVL.

This clone was observed once. The rearrangement joins TRBV25-1 to TRBJ2-2; 10 nucleotides agree with TRBD2. Germline loops: CDR1 MGHDK, CDR2 SYGVNS. V lost 3 bases and J lost 1; bases outside the gene matches: 5. The CDR3 extends over 17 amino acids. This CDR3 reads CASSDPSGGENTGELFF. In DNA, the CDR3 is TGTGCCAGCAGTGATCCTAGCGGGGGCGAGAACACCGGGGAGCTGTTTTTT.

The rearrangement joins TRBV10-3 to TRBJ1-2; no clear D gene. Looked up from germline, CDR1 is ENHRY and CDR2 is SYGVKD. Trimming removed 3 bases at V and 4 bases at J, with 6 bases between. The CDR3 loop spans 12 amino acids. In DNA form, the CDR3 reads TGTGCCATCAGTGACGGGTTCTATGGCTACACCTTC. This encodes CAISDGFYGYTF.

The chain employs TRBV11-3 and TRBJ2-5, with unresolved D. Trimming removed 5 bases from V and 1 base from J, with 5 bases in between. Germline V gives CDR1 SGHNT, CDR2 YENEEA. The length of the CDR3 is 12 residues. The CDR3 bases are TGTGCCAGCAGCCTCCTCCAAGAGACCCAGTACTTC. Its protein product is CASSLLQETQYF.

This chain connects TRBV2 to TRBJ1-1; D is ambiguous. Germline V lookup: CDR1 SNHLY, CDR2 FYNNEI. The CDR3 has 15 amino acids. Trimming cost V 0 bases and J 4 bases, with 12 bases left between them. The CDR3 spells CASSEARPGITEAFF. As DNA, the CDR3 is TGTGCCAGCAGTGAAGCTCGGCCGGGGATCACTGAAGCTTTCTTT.

This chain connects TRBV6-5 to TRBJ2-1; TRBD1 matches 9 bases. The J segment lost 7 bases and the V segment lost 6 bases, leaving 10 bases of the junction unmatched. This CDR3 has 15 residues. Germline values: CDR1 MNHEY, CDR2 SVGAGI. The CDR3 loop is CASRSTGTGRNEQFF. The CDR3 DNA follows: TGTGCCAGCAGGTCTACCGGGACAGGGAGGAATGAGCAGTTCTTC.

Only a few counts were recorded for this clone. V usage is TRBV6-6 and J usage is TRBJ1-6; D ambiguous. CDR1 is MNHNY and CDR2 is SVGAGI in the germline V gene (reference sequence). The CDR3 has 15 residues. Trimming removed 3 bases at V and 8 bases at J, with 14 bases between. The chain's CDR3 is CASSYGGSSDSPLHF. CDR3 bases: TGTGCCAGCAGTTATGGAGGATCTTCTGATTCACCCCTCCACTTT.

The gene calls are TRBV27 and TRBJ2-5; D might be TRBD2 (6 bases). The assigned J gene may be wrong: the sequence end matches TRBJ2-7 better. This CDR3 contains 14 residues. CDR1 is MNHEY and CDR2 is SMNVEV in the germline V gene (reference sequence). CDR3 sequence: CASSPKWLGGEQYF. The CDR3 DNA follows: TGTGCCAGCAGTCCCAAATGGCTCGGGGGCGAGCAGTACTTC.

The CDR3 here is CASSETSWGTQYF. The CDR3 coding sequence is TGCGCCAGCAGTGAGACTAGCTGGGGGACCCAGTACTTC. This chain uses TRBV10-2 with TRBJ2-5; D is possibly TRBD2 (6 bases). The CDR3 extends over 13 amino acids. Trimming left V 2 bases short and J 7 bases short, with 11 bases between. Looked up from germline, CDR1 is WSHSY and CDR2 is SAAADI.

The V gene is TRBV2, the J gene TRBJ1-2; 9 bases are a match to TRBD1. The V gene's germline CDR1 is SNHLY and CDR2 FYNNEI. This CDR3 has 16 residues. Trimming at V came to 5 bases and at J to 7 bases, leaving 14 bases not matched to a gene. The CDR3 spells CASSRLWDRVKSGYTF. The DNA for the CDR3 is TGTGCCAGCAGTCGACTTTGGGACAGGGTCAAGAGTGGCTACACCTTC.

The genes are TRBV6-5 and TRBJ1-5; D remains unclear. V was clipped by 5 bases and J by 1 base, with 9 bases between them. The germline V gene encodes CDR1 MNHEY and CDR2 SVGAGI. The CDR3 is 14 amino acids. In DNA, the CDR3 is TGTGCCAGCAGTCGGGGTGAAAGCAATCAGCCCCAGCATTTT. Translating it yields CASSRGESNQPQHF.

CDR3 nucleotide sequence: TGCGCCAGCAACCGGGACAGTGGCACCGGGGAGCTGTTTTTT. It specifies CASNRDSGTGELFF. V and J are TRBV5-1 and TRBJ2-2, with 7 positions matching TRBD1. The CDR3 contains 14 residues. Germline trimming cut 6 bases from V and 4 bases from J; bases unmatched to any gene: 6. Germline V lookup: CDR1 SGHRS, CDR2 YFSETQ.

The chain combines TRBV9 with TRBJ1-2; 10 bases match TRBD1. The CDR3 length is 15 residues. J was trimmed by 5 bases and V by 2 bases; bases with no gene match: 6. The germline V gene encodes CDR1 SGDLS and CDR2 YYNGEE. The CDR3 loop reads CASSVGDRGRYGYTF. The CDR3 bases are TGTGCCAGCAGCGTGGGGGACAGGGGTCGGTATGGCTACACCTTC.

The chain employs TRBV10-3 and TRBJ2-2; D call uncertain. Trimming shortened V by 4 bases and J by 0 bases, and 3 bases separated the two germline ends. This CDR3 spans 13 amino acids. CDR1 is ENHRY and CDR2 is SYGVKD in the germline V gene. The CDR3 DNA follows: TGTGCCATCAGTGGCCCGAACACCGGGGAGCTGTTTTTT. Its protein product is CAISGPNTGELFF.

The chain uses TRBV6-5 and TRBJ1-2; D may be TRBD1 (6 bases). Trimming pared 5 bases from V and 3 bases from J, leaving 13 bases between. From germline, CDR1 is MNHEY and CDR2 SVGAGI. The CDR3 extends over 14 amino acids. The chain's CDR3 is CASSTTGLDYGYTF. The CDR3 DNA reads as TGTGCCAGCAGTACGACAGGTTTGGACTATGGCTACACCTTC.

The rearrangement joins TRBV5-1 to TRBJ2-1, with TRBD2 matching over 7 bases. Germline V gives CDR1 SGHRS, CDR2 YFSETQ. CDR3 size: 11 residues. V lost 1 base, J lost 12 bases, and 1 base stayed unmatched. CDR3 residues: CASSLSGGQFF. The CDR3 coding sequence is TGCGCCAGCAGCTTGTCGGGGGGGCAGTTCTTC. Together with reference TRBV5-1 and TRBJ2-1, the CDR3 gives the full variable domain: KAGVTQTPRYLIKTRGQQVTLSCSPISGHRSVSWYQQTPGQGLQFLFEYFSETQRNKGNFPGRFSGRQFSNSRSEMNVSTLELGDSALYLCASSLSGGQFFGPGTRLTVL.

CDR3 coding DNA: TGTGCCTGGAGCACAGGGCACTACGAGCAGTACTTC. This sequence encodes CAWSTGHYEQYF. The gene calls are TRBV30 and TRBJ2-7, with D possibly TRBD1 on 6 matching bases. The CDR3 sequence is 12 residues long. The germline CDR1 and CDR2 sequences are GTSNPN and SVGIG (reference sequence). V was clipped by 3 bases and J by 3 bases, with 9 bases between them.

The chain carries TRBV4-1 and TRBJ2-5; tentative D call: TRBD2 (5 bases). TRBJ2-7 explains the end of the DNA better; the J call may be wrong. The CDR3 is made up of 15 amino acids. The germline CDR1 and CDR2 sequences are MGHRA and YSYEKL. CDR3 coding DNA: TGCGCCAGCAGCCAAGGGGCAGCGGACTCCTACGAGCAGTACTTC. Its translation is CASSQGAADSYEQYF.

The CDR3 region has the DNA TGTGCCAGCAGCGTGCTCCGGGACTACGAGCAGTACTTC. It yields the protein CASSVLRDYEQYF. V usage is TRBV7-2 and J usage is TRBJ2-7; weak D call: TRBD2 (5 bases). Germline V gene sequence: CDR1 SGHTA, CDR2 FQGNSA. V was shortened by 5 bases and J by 3 bases, with 11 bases between the two germline ends. This CDR3 has 13 amino acids.

The genes are TRBV2 and TRBJ2-7; 8 bases map to TRBD1. The V gene end was trimmed by 5 bases and the J gene end by 3 bases; junction bases not matched to a gene: 9. Germline CDR1 is SNHLY and CDR2 is FYNNEI. CDR3 length equals 15 residues. In nucleotides, the CDR3 is TGTGCCAGCAGTTACCGACAGGGGCCATACTACGAGCAGTACTTC. This codes for CASSYRQGPYYEQYF. The full variable domain, rest sourced from reference TRBV2 and TRBJ2-7, is EPEVTQTPSHQVTQMGQEVILRCVPISNHLYFYWYRQILGQKVEFLVSFYNNEISEKSEIFDDQFSVERPDGSNFTLKIRSTKLEDSAMYFCASSYRQGPYYEQYFGPGTRLTVT.

The chain employs TRBV28 and TRBJ1-1; 7 bases agree with TRBD1. V shed 5 bases and J 5 bases; nucleotides not matched to a gene: 2. The length of the CDR3 is 12 residues. Per germline, CDR1 MDHEN and CDR2 SYDVKM. The CDR3 is CASSETGTEAFF. Written as DNA, the CDR3 is TGTGCCAGCAGTGAGACAGGGACTGAAGCTTTCTTT.